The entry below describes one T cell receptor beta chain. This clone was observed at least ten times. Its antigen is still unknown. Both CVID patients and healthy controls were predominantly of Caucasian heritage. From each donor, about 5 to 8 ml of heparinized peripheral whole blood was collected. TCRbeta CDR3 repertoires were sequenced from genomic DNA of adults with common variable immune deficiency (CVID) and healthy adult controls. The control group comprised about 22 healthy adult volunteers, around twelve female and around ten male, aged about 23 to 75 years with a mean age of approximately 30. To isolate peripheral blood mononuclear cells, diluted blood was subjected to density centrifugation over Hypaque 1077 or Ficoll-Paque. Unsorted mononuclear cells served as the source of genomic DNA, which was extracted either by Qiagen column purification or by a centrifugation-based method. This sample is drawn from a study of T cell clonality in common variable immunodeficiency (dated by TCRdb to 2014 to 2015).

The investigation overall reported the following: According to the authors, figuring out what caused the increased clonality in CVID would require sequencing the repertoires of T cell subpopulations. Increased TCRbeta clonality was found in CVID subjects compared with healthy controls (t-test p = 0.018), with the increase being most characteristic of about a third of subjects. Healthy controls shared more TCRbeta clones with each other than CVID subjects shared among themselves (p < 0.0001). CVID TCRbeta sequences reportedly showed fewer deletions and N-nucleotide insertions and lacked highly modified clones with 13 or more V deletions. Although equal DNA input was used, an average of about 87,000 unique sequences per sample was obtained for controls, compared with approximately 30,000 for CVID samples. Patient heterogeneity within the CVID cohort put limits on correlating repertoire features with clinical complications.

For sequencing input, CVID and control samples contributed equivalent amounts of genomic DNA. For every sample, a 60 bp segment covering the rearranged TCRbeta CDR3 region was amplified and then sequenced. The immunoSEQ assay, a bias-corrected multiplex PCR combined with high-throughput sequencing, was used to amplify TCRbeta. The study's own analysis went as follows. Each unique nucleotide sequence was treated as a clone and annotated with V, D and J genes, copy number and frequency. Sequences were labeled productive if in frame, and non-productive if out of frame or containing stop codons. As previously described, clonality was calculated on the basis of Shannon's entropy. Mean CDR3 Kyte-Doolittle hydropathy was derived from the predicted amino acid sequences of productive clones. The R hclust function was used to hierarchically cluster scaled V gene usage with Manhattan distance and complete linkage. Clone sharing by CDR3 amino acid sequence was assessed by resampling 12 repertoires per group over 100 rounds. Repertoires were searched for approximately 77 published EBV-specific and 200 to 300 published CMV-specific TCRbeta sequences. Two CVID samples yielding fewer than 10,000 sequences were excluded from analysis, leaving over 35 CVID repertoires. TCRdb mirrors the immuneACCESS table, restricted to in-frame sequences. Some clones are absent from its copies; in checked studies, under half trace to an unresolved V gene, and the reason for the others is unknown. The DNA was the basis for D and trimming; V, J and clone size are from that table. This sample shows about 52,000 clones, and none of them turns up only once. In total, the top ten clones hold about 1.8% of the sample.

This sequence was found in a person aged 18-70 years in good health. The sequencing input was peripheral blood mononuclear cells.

CDR3 DNA (partial): TGCGCCAGCAGCTTGGGGGGGGGAGAGACC. Translated, this is CASSLGGGET. In full, the CDR3 reads CASSLGGGETQYF. The rearranged segments are TRBV5-1 and TRBJ2-5; 7 junctional bases match TRBD2. The read terminates 3 residues before the CDR3 end, so the remaining end is supplied by the germline J gene. V loses 0 bases at its end and J loses 4 bases; junction bases beyond the gene matches: 0. Spanning cysteine to phenylalanine, the CDR3 consists of 13 amino acids. Only the CDR3 bases that were read are kept: 30 of them, in frame from base 1. The CDR1 and CDR2 encoded by the germline V gene are SGHRS and YFSETQ.